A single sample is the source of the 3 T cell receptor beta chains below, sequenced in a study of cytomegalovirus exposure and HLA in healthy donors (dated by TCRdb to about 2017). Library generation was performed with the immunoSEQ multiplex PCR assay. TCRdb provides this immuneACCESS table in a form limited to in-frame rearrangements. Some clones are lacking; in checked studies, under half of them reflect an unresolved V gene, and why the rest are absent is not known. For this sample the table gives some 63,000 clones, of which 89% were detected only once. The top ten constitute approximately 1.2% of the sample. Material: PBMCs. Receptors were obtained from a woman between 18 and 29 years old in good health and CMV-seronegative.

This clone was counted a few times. CDR3 sequence (DNA): TGTGCCAGCTCACCACTGGCGCTCACGGAGTACGAGCAGTACTTC. It encodes CASSPLALTEYEQYF. This chain joins TRBV18 and TRBJ2-7; D gene uncertain. Looked up from germline, CDR1 is KGHSH and CDR2 is LQKENI. Trimming removed 1 base at V and 4 bases at J, with 14 bases between. The CDR3 has 15 amino acids.

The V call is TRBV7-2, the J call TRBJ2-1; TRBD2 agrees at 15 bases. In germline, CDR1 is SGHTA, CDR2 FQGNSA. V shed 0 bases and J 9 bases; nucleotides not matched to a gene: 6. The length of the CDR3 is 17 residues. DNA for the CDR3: TGTGCCAGCAGCTTAGCGGGACTAGCGGGGGGATCGTCTGAGCAGTTCTTC. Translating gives CASSLAGLAGGSSEQFF.

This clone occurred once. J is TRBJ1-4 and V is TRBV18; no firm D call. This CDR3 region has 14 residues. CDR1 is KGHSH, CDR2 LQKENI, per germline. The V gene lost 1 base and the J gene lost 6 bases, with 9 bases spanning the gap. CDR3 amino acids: CASSPRVGDEKLFF. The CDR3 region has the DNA TGTGCCAGCTCACCACGGGTCGGGGATGAAAAACTGTTTTTT.